The present T cell receptor beta chain was sequenced within a study of shared clonotypes between healthy human individuals. Study overall: A few men and a couple of women, aged 18 to 49, were donors. General study results and limits: Only blood was sampled, and tissue TCR repertoires likely differ from blood ones.

The protocol was immunoSEQ multiplex PCR, while the TCRdb copy is restricted to in-frame clones and leaves out a portion. The sample includes some 2.1 million clones, 95% of them seen just once. The CDR3 sequence is 13 residues long. Germline loops: CDR1 SGHTA, CDR2 FQGNSA. V was cut by 1 base and J by 5 bases, with 8 bases left in between. Each donor was a Caucasian adult residing in Nashville, Tennessee. Regarding this clone: Its cognate antigen is unknown. The sample contains more than one DNA sequence encoding this CDR3.

This TCR came from a man younger than 35 in good health. The chain is built from TRBV7-2 and TRBJ1-1; D might be TRBD1 (5 bases). Sequenced material: naive CD4+ T cells sorted from blood. As for subset: CD45RA+ positively selected. CDR3 DNA sequence: TGTGCCAGCAGCTTAGAGGGGTGGACTGAAGCTTTCTTT. Amino acids: CASSLEGWTEAFF.